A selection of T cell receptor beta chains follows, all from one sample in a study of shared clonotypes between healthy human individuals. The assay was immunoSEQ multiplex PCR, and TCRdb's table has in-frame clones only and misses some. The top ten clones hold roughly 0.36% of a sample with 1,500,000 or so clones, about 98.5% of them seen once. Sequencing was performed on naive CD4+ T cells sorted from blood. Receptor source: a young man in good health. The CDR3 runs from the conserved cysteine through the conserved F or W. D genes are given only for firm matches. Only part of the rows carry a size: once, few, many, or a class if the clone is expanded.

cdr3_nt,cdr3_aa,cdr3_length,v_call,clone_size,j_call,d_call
TGTGCCAGCAGTTTAATAGGGTTCAATCAGCCCCAGCATTTT,CASSLIGFNQPQHF,14,TRBV28,NA,TRBJ1-5,NA
TGTGCCAGCAGTACCCATGGAGGGCCGTCCTACGAGCAGTACTTC,CASSTHGGPSYEQYF,15,TRBV6-6,NA,TRBJ2-7,NA
TGCAGTGCCAGGACAGTCGGCTACACCTTC,CSARTVGYTF,10,TRBV20-1,NA,TRBJ1-2,NA
TGTGCCACCAGCAGAGAGGGTGGGAGACATACCTACGAGCAGTACTTC,CATSREGGRHTYEQYF,16,TRBV15,NA,TRBJ2-7,NA
TGTGCCAGAGGGACTAGCGGGAGTTGGACAGATACGCAGTATTTT,CARGTSGSWTDTQYF,15,TRBV5-4,NA,TRBJ2-3,TRBD2
TGTGCCAGCAGCCAATTTAAAGCCGCGGCCACCGGGGAGCTGTTTTTT,CASSQFKAAATGELFF,16,TRBV5-6,NA,TRBJ2-2,NA
TGTGCCAGTTCAGCGGGAGTCCCCCCCAATGAGCAGTTCTTC,CASSAGVPPNEQFF,14,TRBV6-1,NA,TRBJ2-1,TRBD2
TGTGCCATCAGGGGGACAGGAGAGACCCAGTACTTC,CAIRGTGETQYF,12,TRBV10-3,NA,TRBJ2-5,TRBD1
TGTGCCAGCAGCAGGGGGCAGGGGCAGTTCTTC,CASSRGQGQFF,11,TRBV2,NA,TRBJ2-1,TRBD1
TGTGCCAGCTCACCAATTCAGAAAACAGATACGCAGTATTTT,CASSPIQKTDTQYF,14,TRBV18,NA,TRBJ2-3,NA
TGTGCCAGCAGCGCCGGGAAAAGGCAGACCGCAGATGGGGCCAACGTCCTGACTTTC,CASSAGKRQTADGANVLTF,19,TRBV9,NA,TRBJ2-6,NA
TGTGCCAGCAGTTTTACTGGGAACTCTGGAAACACCATATATTTT,CASSFTGNSGNTIYF,15,TRBV27,NA,TRBJ1-3,NA
TGTGCCAGCAGACCTCCAGGGTCCCATCAGCCCCAGCATTTT,CASRPPGSHQPQHF,14,TRBV28,NA,TRBJ1-5,NA
TGCGCCAGCCAGCACGGGATACAGAAGGGCATGCTGGGATACAATGAGCAGTTCTTC,CASQHGIQKGMLGYNEQFF,19,TRBV5-1,NA,TRBJ2-1,NA
TGCAGCGTTTTAGCGGAAAGCTCCTACGAGCAGTACTTC,CSVLAESSYEQYF,13,TRBV29-1,once,TRBJ2-7,NA
TGTGCCAGCAGCTTAGTTATTTCGGCACCGGGCTATGGCTACACCTTC,CASSLVISAPGYGYTF,16,TRBV7-8,NA,TRBJ1-2,NA
TGCGCCAGCAGCTTGGTTGTGGGTACTACTGAAGCTTTCTTT,CASSLVVGTTEAFF,14,TRBV5-1,NA,TRBJ1-1,NA
TGTGCCACCCATCGGGGACTTAGCGGCATTATTCAGTACTTC,CATHRGLSGIIQYF,14,TRBV6-4,NA,TRBJ2-4,NA
TGTGCCAGCAGCCCCCAAGGGGGACAGCCCCAGCATTTT,CASSPQGGQPQHF,13,TRBV5-6,NA,TRBJ1-5,NA
TGTGCCAGCAGTTTAGGGGGACAGCAGGGGACTGAAGCTTTCTTT,CASSLGGQQGTEAFF,15,TRBV28,NA,TRBJ1-1,TRBD1
TGTGCCAGCAGCTTAGCGCGCGGGAAGAATGAAAAACTGTTTTTT,CASSLARGKNEKLFF,15,TRBV7-6,NA,TRBJ1-4,NA
TGTGCCAGCAGTGGGGTTGTCGAAAACATTCAGTACTTC,CASSGVVENIQYF,13,TRBV6-1,NA,TRBJ2-4,NA
TGCGCCAGCAGCCAAGTTGGGACAGCACAAGAGACCCAGTACTTC,CASSQVGTAQETQYF,15,TRBV4-1,NA,TRBJ2-5,TRBD1
TGTGCCAGCAGCTCCGAAAGGGGGAAGGACACTGAAGCTTTCTTT,CASSSERGKDTEAFF,15,TRBV7-6,NA,TRBJ1-1,NA
TGTGCCAGCAGTTACGACCAGGGGGAGGGTGGCTACACCTTC,CASSYDQGEGGYTF,14,TRBV6-5,once,TRBJ1-2,TRBD1
TGTGCCAGCAGTTTAGGACTGCACTCCTACGAGCAGTACTTC,CASSLGLHSYEQYF,14,TRBV28,NA,TRBJ2-7,NA
TGTGCCAGCAGTTTACGACAGGGTGGGCCCTACGAGCAGTACTTC,CASSLRQGGPYEQYF,15,TRBV27,once,TRBJ2-7,TRBD1
TGTGCCAGCAGTTACTCCGGGACAGTTAATGAAAAACTGTTTTTT,CASSYSGTVNEKLFF,15,TRBV6-5,NA,TRBJ1-4,TRBD1
TGTGCCAGCAGCCGCGGGACGGCCTACGAGCAGTACTTC,CASSRGTAYEQYF,13,TRBV7-9,NA,TRBJ2-7,NA
TGTGCCAGCTCACCCGCGGGGGGGCAGCAGTACTTC,CASSPAGGQQYF,12,TRBV18,NA,TRBJ2-7,TRBD2
TGTGCCAGTAGCCCCCGCGGGCGGGAAGGCGCAGATACGCAGTATTTT,CASSPRGREGADTQYF,16,TRBV19,once,TRBJ2-3,NA
TGCGCCAGCAGTGATAGGGCTAGCGGGGAAGGCGATACGCAGTATTTT,CASSDRASGEGDTQYF,16,TRBV10-2,NA,TRBJ2-3,TRBD2
TGCAGGGGATCTGAGGGCACTGAAGCTTTCTTT,CRGSEGTEAFF,11,TRBV20-1,NA,TRBJ1-1,NA
TGTGCCAGCAGTGCCCGGTCTGTGGGAGCCAAAAACATTCAGTACTTC,CASSARSVGAKNIQYF,16,TRBV6-1,NA,TRBJ2-4,NA
TGCGCCAGCAGCTTAGGGACAGCTAATCAGCCCCAGCATTTT,CASSLGTANQPQHF,14,TRBV5-1,NA,TRBJ1-5,TRBD1
TGTGCCAGTAGCCGTGGGGAGACCCAGTACTTC,CASSRGETQYF,11,TRBV19,NA,TRBJ2-5,NA
TGTGCCAGCAGCCAAGACCCAGCGGGAGTGGAGCAGTTCTTC,CASSQDPAGVEQFF,14,TRBV4-2,NA,TRBJ2-1,TRBD2
TGTGCCAGCAGTTACTCTAAAGGTTTACCTACGGAGCAGTACTTC,CASSYSKGLPTEQYF,15,TRBV6-6,NA,TRBJ2-7,NA
TGTGCCAGCACCCTAGCAGTTAGGTCGGAGCAGTACTTC,CASTLAVRSEQYF,13,TRBV6-1,NA,TRBJ2-7,NA
TGCGCCAGCAGCTCTGCCGGGACTAGCTTCCCCGGGGAGCTGTTTTTT,CASSSAGTSFPGELFF,16,TRBV5-1,NA,TRBJ2-2,TRBD2
TGTGCCAGCAGCTTAGTAGGCCCAGGCGGAAACACCATATATTTT,CASSLVGPGGNTIYF,15,TRBV7-2,NA,TRBJ1-3,NA